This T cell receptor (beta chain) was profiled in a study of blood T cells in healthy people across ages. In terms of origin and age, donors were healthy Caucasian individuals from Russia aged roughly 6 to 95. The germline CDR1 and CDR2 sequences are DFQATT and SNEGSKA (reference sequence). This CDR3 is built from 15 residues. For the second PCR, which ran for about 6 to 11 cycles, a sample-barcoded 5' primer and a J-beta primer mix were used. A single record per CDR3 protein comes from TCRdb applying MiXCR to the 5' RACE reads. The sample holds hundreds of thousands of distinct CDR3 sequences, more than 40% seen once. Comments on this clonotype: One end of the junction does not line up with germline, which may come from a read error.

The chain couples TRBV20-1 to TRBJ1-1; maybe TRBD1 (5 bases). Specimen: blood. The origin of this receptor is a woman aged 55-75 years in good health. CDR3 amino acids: CSARDHSIGVTEAFF. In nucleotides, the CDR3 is TGCAGTGCTAGAGATCATTCTATAGGGGTGACTGAGGCTTTCTTT.